The 31 T cell receptor beta chains in this list originate from one sample, sequenced in a study of metastatic and nonmetastatic thyroid tumors (dated by TCRdb to the early 2020s). No treatment had been received by any patient before thyroid surgery. The library was made by PCR. Sequencing was performed on an Illumina HiSeq 4000. The public reads were quality trimmed at Q25 with fastp and then assembled into clones with MiXCR by TCRdb, keeping productive beta chains. For this sample there are about 40,000 clones; less than 15% appear just once. The top ten constitute 9.5% of the sample. The sequencing input was blood. Receptor source: a female donor with papillary thyroid cancer or a benign thyroid nodule (not recorded which). Some clones in this sample may be carry-over from other donors' samples.

The sample holds many counts of this clone. The chain carries TRBV20-1 and TRBJ1-5; D is possibly TRBD1 (5 bases). Trimming stripped 6 bases from V and 2 bases from J, with 23 bases between. The V gene's germline CDR1 is DFQATT and CDR2 SNEGSKA (reference sequence). This CDR3 spans 17 amino acids. The chain's CDR3 is CSADNYQQGEGNQPQHF. In nucleotides, the CDR3 is TGCAGTGCGGATAATTACCAGCAGGGCGAGGGCAATCAGCCCCAGCATTTT.

This clone was seen ten or more times. The chain combines TRBV7-2 with TRBJ2-7; TRBD2 might be the D (6 bases). The germline CDR1 and CDR2 sequences are SGHTA and FQGNSA. The CDR3 is made up of 17 amino acids. Trimming stripped 8 bases from V and 7 bases from J, with 30 bases between. CDR3: CASGNVGPGTGALEQYF. In DNA, the CDR3 is TGTGCCAGCGGTAACGTAGGGCCCGGGACTGGCGCATTGGAGCAGTACTTC.

This clone has more than one count but fewer than ten. The rearrangement links TRBV12-3 or TRBV12-4 to TRBJ2-2; no firm D call. There are 12 residues in the CDR3. Between the trimmed V and J ends, which lost 2 bases and 7 bases, there was a span of 5 bases. The CDR3 nucleotides are TGTGCCAGCAGTTTAATCTACGGGGAGCTGTTTTTT. Translation: CASSLIYGELFF.

There are a few counts of this clone. The rearrangement links TRBV10-3 to TRBJ2-7, with TRBD2 identical over 14 bases. The CDR3 totals 17 residues. Trimming removed 4 bases from V and 1 base from J; junction bases left unmatched: 6. Germline CDR1 ENHRY, CDR2 SYGVKD. The CDR3 protein is CAISAQGLAGESYEQYF. CDR3 bases: TGTGCCATCAGTGCCCAGGGACTAGCGGGAGAGTCCTACGAGCAGTACTTC.

This sequence joins TRBV28 and TRBJ1-1; TRBD1 matches at 12 bases. The V gene's germline CDR1 is MDHEN and CDR2 SYDVKM. The V gene end was trimmed by 3 bases and the J gene end by 8 bases; junction bases not matched to a gene: 13. CDR3 length: 17 amino acids. The CDR3 DNA is TGTGCCAGCAGTTTCGCGTTGGGACAGGGGGCGCGGGCCGAAGCTTTCTTT. This gives the protein CASSFALGQGARAEAFF.

This clone was detected many times. Just one base apart from a much larger clone, this may be a read error. The chain couples TRBV10-2 to TRBJ1-2, with D unclear. CDR3 length: 15 residues. Germline values: CDR1 WSHSY, CDR2 SAAADI. The CDR3 DNA sequence: TGCGCCGGCAGTGCTGGCAGAGGGTCGAACTATGGCTACACCTTC. Encoded protein: CAGSAGRGSNYGYTF.

This clone appeared many times. At one of its ends the junction is not consistent with the germline gene, which may arise from a read error. The V and J genes are TRBV10-1 and TRBJ2-1; tentatively, D is TRBD1 or TRBD2 (6 bases each). CDR1 and CDR2 (germline): WNHNN, SYGVQD (reference sequence). This CDR3 has 13 amino acids. For the CDR3, the DNA is TGCGCCAGCAGTGAGTCGGTACAGGGCAGGAGGGTCTTC. This translates into CASSESVQGRRVF.

This sequence joins TRBV6-5 and TRBJ2-3; a weak D match, TRBD2 (5 bases). Germline-derived CDR1 and CDR2 are MNHEY and SVGAGI. The length of the CDR3 is 18 residues. The V end lost 2 bases, the J end lost 0 bases, and 18 bases lay between the germline ends. The CDR3 nucleotides read TGTGCCAGCAGTTACGGGAGCTGGCAGCTCTCTAGCACAGATACGCAGTATTTT. Translating gives CASSYGSWQLSSTDTQYF.

This clone was seen many times. The chain has TRBV27 and TRBJ2-7, with D perhaps matching TRBD1 or TRBD2 (5 bases each). Germline CDR1 and CDR2: MNHEY and SMNVEV (reference sequence). The length of the CDR3 is 15 residues. Trimming left V 5 bases short and J 2 bases short, with 16 bases between. Written as DNA, the CDR3 is TGTGCCAGCAGTCCTATTGGGGGTATCACCTACGAGCAGTACTTC. As protein: CASSPIGGITYEQYF.

The J gene is TRBJ2-1, the V gene TRBV20-1; 7 bases are shared with TRBD2. The V gene's germline CDR1 is DFQATT and CDR2 SNEGSKA (reference sequence). Trimming removed 6 bases from V and 7 bases from J; junction bases left unmatched: 12. CDR3 length equals 14 residues. CDR3 protein: CSAAVGGRGNEQFF. The CDR3 bases are TGCAGTGCGGCGGTGGGGGGGAGAGGGAATGAGCAGTTCTTC.

This clone showed up many times. The same CDR3 arises from other DNA sequences in this sample as well. The V and J genes are TRBV4-1 and TRBJ2-5, with 9 bases matching TRBD1. Germline CDR1 is MGHRA and CDR2 is YSYEKL. The V gene end was trimmed by 6 bases and the J gene end by 5 bases; junction bases not matched to a gene: 10. This CDR3 contains 15 residues. The CDR3 sequence is CASRALGQGRETQYF. For the CDR3, the DNA is TGCGCCAGCAGAGCATTGGGACAGGGAAGGGAGACCCAGTACTTC.

This clone is classed as medium-sized. The gene calls are TRBV28 and TRBJ1-2, with D possibly being TRBD1 (6 bases). CDR1 is MDHEN and CDR2 is SYDVKM in the germline V gene. This CDR3 is 12 amino acids long. V lost 10 bases and J lost 7, with 16 bases in between. The CDR3 loop reads CATRGGGGGYTF. The CDR3 DNA sequence: TGTGCCACCCGAGGAGGGGGAGGTGGCTACACCTTC.

Ten or more counts support this clone. The genes are TRBV13 and TRBJ2-3; 7 bases line up with TRBD2. The CDR3 contains 15 residues. J was trimmed by 5 bases and V by 5 bases; bases with no gene match: 10. Per germline, CDR1 PRHDT and CDR2 FYEKMQ (reference sequence). The DNA for the CDR3 is TGTGCCAGCAGCCTTTTTCAGCGGGGAGTAGATACGCAGTATTTT. As protein: CASSLFQRGVDTQYF.

For this clone: A much larger clone differs from this one at a single base, so this may be a read error. The chain is built from TRBV2 and TRBJ1-2, with D hard to call. This CDR3 region has 17 residues. Germline lookup yields CDR1 SNHLY and CDR2 FYNNEI. The DNA of the CDR3 is TGTGCTCCAGCGATGTTTTTGCACCGGGGAACTAACTATGGCTACACCTTC. This codes for CAPAMFLHRGTNYGYTF.

This clone was seen ten or more times. The CDR3 loop is CASSPGTSGSVREETQYF. CDR3 DNA sequence: TGCGCCAGCAGCCCCGGGACTAGCGGGAGCGTGCGGGAGGAGACCCAGTACTTC. The chain carries TRBV4-1 and TRBJ2-5; 14 bases fit TRBD2. This CDR3 has 18 residues. Per germline, CDR1 MGHRA and CDR2 YSYEKL. J gave up 5 bases and V 4 bases, and 12 bases lay outside the gene matches.

By share, this clone counts as medium-sized. V gene TRBV6-1 combines with J gene TRBJ2-7; no definite D call. Germline CDR1 is MNHNS and CDR2 is SASEGT. V was pared by 6 bases and J by 0 bases, with 6 bases between. The CDR3 is made up of 12 amino acids. CDR3 DNA sequence: TGTGCCAGCAGGAGCCCCTCCTACGAGCAGTACTTC. It is translated as CASRSPSYEQYF.

To note about this clone: A much larger clonotype is one base distant, so this may be a read error. The CDR3 loop is CSVEAGMNTVAFF. DNA of the CDR3: TGCAGCGTTGAAGCAGGCATGAACACTGTAGCTTTCTTT. The chain uses TRBV29-1 and TRBJ1-1; D is unresolved. The CDR3 totals 13 residues. Germline V CDR1 and CDR2: SQVTM, ANQGSEA.

There are many counts of this clone. The chain recombines TRBV11-2 with TRBJ1-6; the D gene is possibly TRBD1 (6 bases). Germline V gene data show CDR1 as SGHAT and CDR2 as FQNNGV. The germline V and J ends were trimmed by 6 bases and 8 bases, with 17 bases remaining between them. The CDR3 spans 15 residues. The chain's CDR3 is CASRLLGTRDSPLHF. The CDR3 DNA reads as TGTGCCAGCAGACTACTAGGGACAAGGGATTCACCCCTCCACTTT.

This clone was counted many times. This chain uses TRBV11-2 with TRBJ2-7; 7 nucleotides match TRBD1. The CDR3 covers 13 residues. V dropped 5 bases and J dropped 6; count of bases not matched to a gene: 7. Germline lookup yields CDR1 SGHAT and CDR2 FQNNGV. This CDR3 is CASSPDRVGEQYF. The CDR3 bases are TGTGCCAGCAGCCCCGACAGGGTAGGCGAGCAGTACTTC.

V and J are TRBV5-1 and TRBJ1-6; D might be TRBD1 (6 bases). CDR1 is SGHRS and CDR2 is YFSETQ in the germline V gene. V shed 0 bases and J shed 13 bases, with 14 bases lying between them. The CDR3 loop spans 14 amino acids. CDR3 DNA: TGCGCCAGCAGCTTGGGGACAGAGGCTTCCCCCCTCCACTTT. It is translated as CASSLGTEASPLHF.

The gene calls are TRBV28 and TRBJ2-7, with 7 bases fitting TRBD1. The junction had 7 bases not matched to a gene; V was cut back by 5 bases and J by 3 bases. CDR3 length: 14 residues. CDR1 and CDR2 from the germline V gene are MDHEN and SYDVKM. Written as DNA, the CDR3 is TGTGCCAGCAGTCGATGGACAGGTGTCTACGAGCAGTACTTC. Protein sequence: CASSRWTGVYEQYF.

This clone was found many times. J is TRBJ1-4 and V is TRBV12-3 or TRBV12-4, with unresolved D. The CDR3 extends over 14 amino acids. Trimming cost V 6 bases and J 7 bases, with 15 bases left between them. The CDR3 reads CASSPTGRIEKLFF. The CDR3 DNA sequence: TGTGCCAGCAGCCCGACCGGTCGGATTGAAAAACTGTTTTTT.

This clone was detected many times. The chain recombines TRBV20-1 with TRBJ1-6, with 7 bases fitting TRBD1. This CDR3 spans 12 amino acids. The junction had 0 bases not matched to a gene; V was cut back by 3 bases and J by 7 bases. Germline CDR1 reads DFQATT; CDR2 reads SNEGSKA (reference sequence). CDR3 sequence (DNA): TGCAGTGCTAGCAGGGGGAATTCACCCCTCCACTTT. This translates into CSASRGNSPLHF.

This clone was found a few times. One end of the junction does not line up with germline, which may come from a read error. The chain is built from TRBV6-1 and TRBJ2-3, with unresolved D. This CDR3 contains 16 residues. Germline CDR1 reads MNHNS; CDR2 reads SASEGT. This chain's CDR3 is CASSPWGRTITDTQYF. In DNA form, the CDR3 reads TGTGCCAGCAGTCCTTGGGGTCGAACGATCACAGATACACAGTATTTT.

The table lists this clone with a few counts. A much bigger clone sits one base away, suggesting this may be a read error. This specimen includes other DNA sequences encoding the same CDR3. The gene calls are TRBV3-1 and TRBJ2-5, with D tentatively TRBD2 (5 bases). There are 14 residues in the CDR3. The germline gives CDR1 LGHDT, CDR2 YNNKEL (reference sequence). This CDR3 is CASSYSGWGETQYF. Here the CDR3 DNA reads TGCGCCAGCAGCTACAGCGGATGGGGAGAGACCCAGTACTTC.

Many counts were recorded for this clone. The chain recombines TRBV18 with TRBJ2-7; D is possibly TRBD1 or TRBD2 (5 bases each). Germline V gene lookup returns CDR1 KGHSH and CDR2 LQKENI. V lost 0 bases and J 5 bases, leaving 17 bases between the germline ends. The CDR3 spans 16 residues. The CDR3 region has the DNA TGTGCCAGCTCACCACCGTTGAGGGGCGCTAGCAACGAGCAGTACTTC. Its translation is CASSPPLRGASNEQYF.

This clone was seen ten or more times. The J gene is TRBJ2-5, the V gene TRBV25-1, with 9 bases fitting TRBD2. CDR3 length: 14 amino acids. The V gene end was trimmed by 11 bases and the J gene end by 8 bases; junction bases not matched to a gene: 15. Germline V gives CDR1 MGHDK, CDR2 SYGVNS. In DNA form, the CDR3 reads TGTGCCGGCGGGGAGCCGGGACTAGCAATCACCCAGTACTTC. Its protein is CAGGEPGLAITQYF.

Remarks on this clone: Germline is not matched at one junction end, which may reflect a read error. V usage is TRBV9 and J usage is TRBJ2-2; TRBD1 matches 12 bases. Germline V gives CDR1 SGDLS, CDR2 YYNGEE. CDR3 length: 16 residues. CDR3: CANSGPGQGATGELFF. As DNA, the CDR3 is TGTGCCAACAGCGGACCGGGACAGGGGGCAACGGGGGAGCTGTTTTTT.

By sample fraction, this clone is medium-sized. The chain joins TRBV28 to TRBJ2-3; 7 nucleotides align to TRBD1. Trimming at V came to 5 bases and at J to 1 base, leaving 6 bases not matched to a gene. From germline, CDR1 is MDHEN and CDR2 SYDVKM. There are 15 residues in the CDR3. CDR3 in DNA: TGTGCCAGCAGTGAGAGTACAGGGGGCACAGATACGCAGTATTTT. Translated: CASSESTGGTDTQYF. The full variable domain, rest sourced from reference TRBV28 and TRBJ2-3, is DVKVTQSSRYLVKRTGEKVFLECVQDMDHENMFWYRQDPGLGLRLIYFSYDVKMKEKGDIPEGYSVSREKKERFSLILESASTNQTSMYLCASSESTGGTDTQYFGPGTRLTVL.

Ten or more counts support this clone. The J gene is TRBJ2-2, the V gene TRBV5-1; TRBD2 might be the D (5 bases). This CDR3 has 14 amino acids. Germline V gene lookup returns CDR1 SGHRS and CDR2 YFSETQ. Deletions cut 4 bases from V and 7 bases from J, with 14 bases between. The CDR3 coding sequence is TGCGCCAGCAGCCCCGAGGGAAGGAGCGGGGAGCTGTTTTTT. Its translation: CASSPEGRSGELFF.

Remarks on this clone: The conserved phenylalanine or tryptophan normally closing the CDR3 is absent here, so this likely arose from a read error. V is TRBV7-2 and J is TRBJ2-7; tentative D call: TRBD2 (6 bases). Germline CDR1 is SGHTA and CDR2 is FQGNSA. Trimming took off 5 bases at V and 6 bases at J, with 17 bases between the two ends. This CDR3 spans 14 amino acids. CDR3 residues: CASSLSSEGGEQYS. The DNA for the CDR3 is TGTGCCAGCAGCCTATCTTCGGAGGGTGGCGAGCAGTACTCC.